This TCR beta chain derives from a study of T cells of healthy individuals. Of note for this clonotype: Its ends do not fully match the called genes, so a read error is possible.

Each CDR3 protein gets one entry after TCRdb re-called the 5' RACE reads with MiXCR. The sample includes tens of thousands of distinct CDR3 sequences, approximately 5.4% of them seen just once. This CDR3 contains 15 residues. Germline CDR1 and CDR2: GTSNPN and SVGIG (reference sequence). The source of this sequence is a female donor in good health. The V gene is TRBV30, the J gene TRBJ2-3; 8 bases agree with TRBD2. The CDR3 loop reads CAWSLIAGRTDSQYF. Written as DNA, the CDR3 is TGTGCCTGGAGCCTAATAGCGGGACGCACAGATTCGCAGTATTTT.